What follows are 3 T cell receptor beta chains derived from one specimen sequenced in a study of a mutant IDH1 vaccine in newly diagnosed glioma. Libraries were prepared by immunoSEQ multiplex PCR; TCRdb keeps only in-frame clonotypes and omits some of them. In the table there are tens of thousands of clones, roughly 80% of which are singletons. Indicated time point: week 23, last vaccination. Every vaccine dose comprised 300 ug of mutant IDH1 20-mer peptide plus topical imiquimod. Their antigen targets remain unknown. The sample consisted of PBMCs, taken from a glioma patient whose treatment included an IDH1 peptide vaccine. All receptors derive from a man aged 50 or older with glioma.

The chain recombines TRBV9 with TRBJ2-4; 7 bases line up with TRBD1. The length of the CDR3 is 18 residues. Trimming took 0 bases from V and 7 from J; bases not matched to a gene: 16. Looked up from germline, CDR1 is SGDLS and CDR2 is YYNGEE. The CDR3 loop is CASSVATFTGAAENIQYF. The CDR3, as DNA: TGTGCCAGCAGCGTAGCCACATTCACAGGGGCGGCTGAGAACATTCAGTACTTC.

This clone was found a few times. The CDR3: CATRLPYDETEAFF. In DNA, the CDR3 is TGTGCCACCAGGCTCCCATATGATGAAACTGAAGCTTTCTTT. V usage is TRBV15 and J usage is TRBJ1-1; unclear D gene. The CDR3 has 14 amino acids. CDR1 is LNHNV, CDR2 YYDKDF, per germline (reference sequence). V lost 6 bases and J 5 bases, leaving 16 bases between the germline ends.

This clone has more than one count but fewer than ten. CDR3 residues: CAISDLREQYF. CDR3 DNA sequence: TGTGCCATCAGTGATCTGCGCGAGCAGTACTTC. This chain connects TRBV10-3 to TRBJ2-7, with D unclear. Germline CDR1 ENHRY, CDR2 SYGVKD. V was trimmed by 3 bases and J by 6 bases, leaving 6 bases between them. The CDR3 runs 11 residues.